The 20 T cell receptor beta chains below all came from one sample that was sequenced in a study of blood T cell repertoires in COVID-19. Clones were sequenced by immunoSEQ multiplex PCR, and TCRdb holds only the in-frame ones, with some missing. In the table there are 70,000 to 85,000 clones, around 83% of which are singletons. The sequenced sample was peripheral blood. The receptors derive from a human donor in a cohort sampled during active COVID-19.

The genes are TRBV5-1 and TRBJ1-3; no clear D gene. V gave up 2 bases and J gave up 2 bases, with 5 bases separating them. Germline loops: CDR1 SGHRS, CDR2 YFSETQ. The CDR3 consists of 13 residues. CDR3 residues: CASSFVPGNTIYF. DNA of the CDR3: TGCGCCAGCAGCTTCGTCCCTGGAAACACCATATATTTT.

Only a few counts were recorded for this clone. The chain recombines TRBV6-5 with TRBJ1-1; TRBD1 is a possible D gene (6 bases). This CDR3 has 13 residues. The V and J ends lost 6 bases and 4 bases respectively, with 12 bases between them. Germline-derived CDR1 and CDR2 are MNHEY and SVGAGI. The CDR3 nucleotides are TGTGCCAGCAGACATGACAGGACCACTGAAGCTTTCTTT. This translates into CASRHDRTTEAFF.

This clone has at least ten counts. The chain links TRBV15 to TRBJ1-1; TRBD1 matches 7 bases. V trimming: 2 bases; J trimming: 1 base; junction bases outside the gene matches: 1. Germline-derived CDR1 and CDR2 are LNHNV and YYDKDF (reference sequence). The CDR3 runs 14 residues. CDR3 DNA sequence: TGTGCCACCAGCAGAACAGGGGAGAACACTGAAGCTTTCTTT. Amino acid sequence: CATSRTGENTEAFF. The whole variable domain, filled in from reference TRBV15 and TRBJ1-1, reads DAMVIQNPRYQVTQFGKPVTLSCSQTLNHNVMYWYQQKSSQAPKLLFHYYDKDFNNEADTPDNFQSRRPNTSFCFLDIRSPGLGDTAMYLCATSRTGENTEAFFGQGTRLTVV.

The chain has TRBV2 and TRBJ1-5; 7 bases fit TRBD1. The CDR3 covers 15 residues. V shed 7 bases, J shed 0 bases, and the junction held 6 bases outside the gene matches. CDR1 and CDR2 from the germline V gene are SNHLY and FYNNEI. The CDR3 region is CASIPDRVSNQPQHF. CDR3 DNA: TGTGCCAGCATACCTGACAGGGTTAGCAATCAGCCCCAGCATTTT.

CDR3 nucleotides: TGTGCCAGCAGCTCACGGACTAGCGGGGGGGCAGATACGCAGTATTTT. It is translated as CASSSRTSGGADTQYF. The chain employs TRBV7-3 and TRBJ2-3, with 15 bases lining up with TRBD2. The germline CDR1 and CDR2 sequences are SGHTA and FQGTGA. Germline trimming cut 4 bases from V and 4 bases from J; bases unmatched to any gene: 3. The CDR3 length is 16 residues.

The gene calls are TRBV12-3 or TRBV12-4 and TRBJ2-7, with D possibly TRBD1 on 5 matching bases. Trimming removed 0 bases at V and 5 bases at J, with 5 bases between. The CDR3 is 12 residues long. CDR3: CASSLARDEQYF. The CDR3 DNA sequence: TGTGCCAGCAGTTTAGCCAGGGACGAGCAGTACTTC.

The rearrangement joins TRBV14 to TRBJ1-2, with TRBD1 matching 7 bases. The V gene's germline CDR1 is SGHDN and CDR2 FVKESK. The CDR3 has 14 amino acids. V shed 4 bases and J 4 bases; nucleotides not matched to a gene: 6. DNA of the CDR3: TGTGCCAGCAGCCTTGGAGGACAGGCCTATGGCTACACCTTC. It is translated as CASSLGGQAYGYTF.

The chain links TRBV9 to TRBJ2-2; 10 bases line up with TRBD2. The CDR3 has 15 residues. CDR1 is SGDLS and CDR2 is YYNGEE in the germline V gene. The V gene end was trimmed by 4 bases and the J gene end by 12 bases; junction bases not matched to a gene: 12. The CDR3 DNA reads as TGTGCCAGCAGCCCCGGACTAGCGGCGTCGATGAAGCTGTTTTTT. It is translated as CASSPGLAASMKLFF.

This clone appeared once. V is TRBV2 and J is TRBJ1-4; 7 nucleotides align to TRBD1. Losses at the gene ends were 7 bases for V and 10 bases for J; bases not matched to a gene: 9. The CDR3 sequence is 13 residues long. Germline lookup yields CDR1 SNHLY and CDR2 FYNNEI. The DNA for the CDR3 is TGTGCCAGCATCAGGGACAGTGAGGGAAAACTGTTTTTT. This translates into CASIRDSEGKLFF. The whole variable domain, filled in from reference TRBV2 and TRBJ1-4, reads EPEVTQTPSHQVTQMGQEVILRCVPISNHLYFYWYRQILGQKVEFLVSFYNNEISEKSEIFDDQFSVERPDGSNFTLKIRSTKLEDSAMYFCASIRDSEGKLFFGSGTQLSVL.

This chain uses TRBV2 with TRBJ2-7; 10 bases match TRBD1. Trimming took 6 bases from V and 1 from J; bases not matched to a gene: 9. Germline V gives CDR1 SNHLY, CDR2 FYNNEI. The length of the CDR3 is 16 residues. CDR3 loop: CASRKDRGAGSYEQYF. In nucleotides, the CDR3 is TGTGCCAGCAGGAAGGACAGGGGGGCCGGATCCTACGAGCAGTACTTC.

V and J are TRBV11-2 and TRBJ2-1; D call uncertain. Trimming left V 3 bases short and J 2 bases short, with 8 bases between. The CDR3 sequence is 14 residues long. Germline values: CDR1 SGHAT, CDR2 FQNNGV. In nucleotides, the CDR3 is TGTGCCAGCAGCTTCGTCCGGGCCTACAATGAGCAGTTCTTC. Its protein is CASSFVRAYNEQFF.

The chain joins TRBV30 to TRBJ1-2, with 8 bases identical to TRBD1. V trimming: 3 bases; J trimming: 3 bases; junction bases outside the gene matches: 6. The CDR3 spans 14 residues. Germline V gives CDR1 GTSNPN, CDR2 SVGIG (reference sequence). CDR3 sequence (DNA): TGTGCCTGGAGCCCAATGGACAGGGACTATGGCTACACCTTC. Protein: CAWSPMDRDYGYTF.

The DNA of the CDR3 is TGTGCCAGCAGCTTAGGACAGGGACGGGCCGGCGAGCAGTACTTC. Translation gives CASSLGQGRAGEQYF. The chain uses TRBV13 and TRBJ2-7; tentatively, D is TRBD1 (6 bases). Germline CDR1 reads PRHDT; CDR2 reads FYEKMQ (reference sequence). The CDR3 is 15 residues long. V lost 0 bases and J 6 bases, leaving 15 bases between the germline ends. Using reference TRBV13 and TRBJ2-7 for the parts outside the CDR3, the full variable domain is AAGVIQSPRHLIKEKRETATLKCYPIPRHDTVYWYQQGPGQDPQFLISFYEKMQSDKGSIPDRFSAQQFSDYHSELNMSSLELGDSALYFCASSLGQGRAGEQYFGPGTRLTVT.

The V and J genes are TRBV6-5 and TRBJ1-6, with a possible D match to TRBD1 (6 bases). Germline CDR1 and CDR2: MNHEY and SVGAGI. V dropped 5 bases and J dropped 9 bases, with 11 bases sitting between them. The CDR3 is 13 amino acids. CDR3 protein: CASSQDSLSPLHF. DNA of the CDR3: TGTGCCAGCAGTCAGGACAGCCTTTCACCCCTCCACTTT.

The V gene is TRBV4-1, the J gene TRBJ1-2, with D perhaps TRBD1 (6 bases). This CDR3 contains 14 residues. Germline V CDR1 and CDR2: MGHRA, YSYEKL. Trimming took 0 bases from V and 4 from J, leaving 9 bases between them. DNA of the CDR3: TGCGCCAGCAGCCAAGAGGACAGTTCCTATGGCTACACCTTC. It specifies CASSQEDSSYGYTF.

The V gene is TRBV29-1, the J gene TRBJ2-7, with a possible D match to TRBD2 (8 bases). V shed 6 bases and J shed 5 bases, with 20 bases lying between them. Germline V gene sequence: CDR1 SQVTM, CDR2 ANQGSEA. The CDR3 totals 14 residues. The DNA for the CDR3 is TGCAGCGTCGGGACAGTTCCGGGGGGGAACGAGCAGTACTTC. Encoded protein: CSVGTVPGGNEQYF.

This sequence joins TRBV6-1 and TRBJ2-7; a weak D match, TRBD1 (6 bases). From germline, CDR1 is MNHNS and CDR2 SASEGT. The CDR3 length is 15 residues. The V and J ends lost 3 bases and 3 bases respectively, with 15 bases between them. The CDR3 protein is CASSDQGYSHYEQYF. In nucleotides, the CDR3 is TGTGCCAGCAGTGACCAGGGGTATTCGCACTACGAGCAGTACTTC.

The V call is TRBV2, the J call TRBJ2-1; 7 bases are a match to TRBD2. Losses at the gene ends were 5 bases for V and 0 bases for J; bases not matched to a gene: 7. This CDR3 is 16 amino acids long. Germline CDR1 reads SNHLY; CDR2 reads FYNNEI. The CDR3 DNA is TGTGCCAGCAGTCCGATCGGCGGGAGCTCCTACAATGAGCAGTTCTTC. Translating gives CASSPIGGSSYNEQFF.

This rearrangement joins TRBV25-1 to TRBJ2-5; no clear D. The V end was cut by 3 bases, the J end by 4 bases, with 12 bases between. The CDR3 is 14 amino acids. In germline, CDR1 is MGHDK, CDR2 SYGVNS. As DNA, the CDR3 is TGTGCCAGCAGTGAGAGTGTTGGGCGAGAGACCCAGTACTTC. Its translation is CASSESVGRETQYF.

The CDR3 protein is CASSLAGQGRETQYF. DNA for the CDR3: TGCGCCAGCAGCTTGGCCGGGCAGGGTAGGGAGACCCAGTACTTC. The genes are TRBV5-1 and TRBJ2-5; TRBD1 might be the D (5 bases). The CDR3 runs 15 residues. CDR1 SGHRS and CDR2 YFSETQ come from the germline V gene. V lost 0 bases and J 5 bases, leaving 14 bases between the germline ends.